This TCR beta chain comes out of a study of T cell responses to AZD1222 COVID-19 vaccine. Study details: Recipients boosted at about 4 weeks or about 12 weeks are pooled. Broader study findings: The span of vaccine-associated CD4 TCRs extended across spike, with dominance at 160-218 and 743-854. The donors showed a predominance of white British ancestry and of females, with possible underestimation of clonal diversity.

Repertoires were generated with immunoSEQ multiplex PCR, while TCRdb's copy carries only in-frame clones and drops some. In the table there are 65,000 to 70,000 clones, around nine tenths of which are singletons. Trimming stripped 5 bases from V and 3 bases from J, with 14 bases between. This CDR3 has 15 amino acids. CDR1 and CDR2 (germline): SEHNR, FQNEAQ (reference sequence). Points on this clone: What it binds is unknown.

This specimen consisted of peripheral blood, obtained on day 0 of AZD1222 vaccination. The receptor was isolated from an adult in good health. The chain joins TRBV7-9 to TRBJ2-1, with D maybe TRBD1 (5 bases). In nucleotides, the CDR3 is TGTGCCAGCAGCGCGAGCAGTAGGGGCTACAATGAGCAGTTCTTC. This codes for CASSASSRGYNEQFF.